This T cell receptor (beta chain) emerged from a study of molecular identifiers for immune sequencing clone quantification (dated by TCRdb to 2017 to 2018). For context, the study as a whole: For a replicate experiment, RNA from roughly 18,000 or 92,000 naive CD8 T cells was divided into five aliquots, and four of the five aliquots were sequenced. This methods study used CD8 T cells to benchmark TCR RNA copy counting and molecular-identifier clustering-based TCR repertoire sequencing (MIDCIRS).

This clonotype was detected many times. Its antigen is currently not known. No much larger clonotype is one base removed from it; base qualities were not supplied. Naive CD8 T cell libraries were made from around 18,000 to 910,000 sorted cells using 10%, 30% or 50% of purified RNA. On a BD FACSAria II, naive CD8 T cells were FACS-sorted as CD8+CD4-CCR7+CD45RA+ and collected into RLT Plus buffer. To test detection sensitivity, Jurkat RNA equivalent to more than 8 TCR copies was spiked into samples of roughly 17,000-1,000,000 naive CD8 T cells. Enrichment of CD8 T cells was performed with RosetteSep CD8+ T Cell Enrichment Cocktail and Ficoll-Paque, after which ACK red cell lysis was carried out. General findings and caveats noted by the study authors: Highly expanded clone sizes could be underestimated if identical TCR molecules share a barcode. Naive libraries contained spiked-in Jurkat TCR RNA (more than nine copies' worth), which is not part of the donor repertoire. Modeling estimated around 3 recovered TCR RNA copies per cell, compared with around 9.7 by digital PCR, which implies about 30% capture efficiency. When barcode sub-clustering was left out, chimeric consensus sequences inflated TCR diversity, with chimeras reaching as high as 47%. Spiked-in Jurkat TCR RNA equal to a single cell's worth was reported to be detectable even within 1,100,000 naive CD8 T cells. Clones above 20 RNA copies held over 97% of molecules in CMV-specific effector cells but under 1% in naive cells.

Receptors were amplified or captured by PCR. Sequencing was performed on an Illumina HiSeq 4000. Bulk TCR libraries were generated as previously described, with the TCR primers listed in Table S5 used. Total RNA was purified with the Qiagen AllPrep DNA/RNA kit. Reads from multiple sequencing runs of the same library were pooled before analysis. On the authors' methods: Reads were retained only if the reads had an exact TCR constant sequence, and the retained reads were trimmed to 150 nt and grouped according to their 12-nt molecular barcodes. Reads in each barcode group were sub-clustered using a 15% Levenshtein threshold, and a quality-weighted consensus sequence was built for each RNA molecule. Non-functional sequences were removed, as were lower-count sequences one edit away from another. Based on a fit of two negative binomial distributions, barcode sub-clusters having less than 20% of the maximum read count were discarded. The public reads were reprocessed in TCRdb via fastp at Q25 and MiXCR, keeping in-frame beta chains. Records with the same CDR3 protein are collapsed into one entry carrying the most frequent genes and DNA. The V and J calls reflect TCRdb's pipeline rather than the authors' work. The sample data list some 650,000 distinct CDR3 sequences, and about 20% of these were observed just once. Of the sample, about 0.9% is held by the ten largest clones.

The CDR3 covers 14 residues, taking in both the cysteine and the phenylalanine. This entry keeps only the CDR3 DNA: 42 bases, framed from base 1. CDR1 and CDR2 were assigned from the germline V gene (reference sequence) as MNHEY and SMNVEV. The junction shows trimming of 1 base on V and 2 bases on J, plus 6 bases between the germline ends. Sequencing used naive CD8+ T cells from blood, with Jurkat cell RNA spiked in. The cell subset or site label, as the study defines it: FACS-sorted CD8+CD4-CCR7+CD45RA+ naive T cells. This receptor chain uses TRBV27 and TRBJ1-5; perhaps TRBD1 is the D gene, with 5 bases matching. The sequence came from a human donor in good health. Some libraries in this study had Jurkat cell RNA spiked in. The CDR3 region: CASSLLGGNQPQHF. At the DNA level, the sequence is TGTGCCAGCAGTTTATTGGGGGGCAATCAGCCCCAGCATTTT.